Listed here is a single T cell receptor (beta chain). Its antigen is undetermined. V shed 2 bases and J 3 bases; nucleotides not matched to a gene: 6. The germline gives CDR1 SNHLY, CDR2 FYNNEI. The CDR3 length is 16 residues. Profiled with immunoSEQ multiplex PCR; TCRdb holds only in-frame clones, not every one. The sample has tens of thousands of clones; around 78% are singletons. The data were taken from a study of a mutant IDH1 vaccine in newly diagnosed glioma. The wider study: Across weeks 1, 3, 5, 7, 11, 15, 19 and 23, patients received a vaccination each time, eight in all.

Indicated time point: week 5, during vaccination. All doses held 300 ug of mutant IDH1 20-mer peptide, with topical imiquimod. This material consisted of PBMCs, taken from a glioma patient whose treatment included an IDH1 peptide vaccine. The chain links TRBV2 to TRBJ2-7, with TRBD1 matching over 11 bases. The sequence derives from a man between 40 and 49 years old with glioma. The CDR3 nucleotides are TGTGCCAGCAGTGAATCTGGGACAGGGGGTCGCTACGAGCAGTACTTC. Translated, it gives CASSESGTGGRYEQYF.